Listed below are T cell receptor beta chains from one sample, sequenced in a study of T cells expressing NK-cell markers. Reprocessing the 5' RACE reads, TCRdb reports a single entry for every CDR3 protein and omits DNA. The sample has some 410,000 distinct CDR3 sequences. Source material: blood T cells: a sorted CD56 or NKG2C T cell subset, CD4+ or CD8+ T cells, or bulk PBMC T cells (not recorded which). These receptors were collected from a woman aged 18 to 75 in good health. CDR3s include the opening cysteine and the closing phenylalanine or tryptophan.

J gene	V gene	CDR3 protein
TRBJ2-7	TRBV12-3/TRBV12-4	CASSLVRLADATYEQYF
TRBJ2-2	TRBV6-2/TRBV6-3	CASTREATGELFF
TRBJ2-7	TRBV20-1	CSAPGHTNYEQYF
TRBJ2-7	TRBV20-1	CSARGGRSGTLEQYF
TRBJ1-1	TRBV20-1	CSAGPGTEAFF
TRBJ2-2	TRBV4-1	CASSQDDSLNTGELFF
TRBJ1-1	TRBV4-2	CASRGEDTEAFF
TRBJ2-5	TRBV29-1	CSVFEGETQYF
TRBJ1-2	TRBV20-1	CSASTGKIYGYTF
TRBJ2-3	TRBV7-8	CASSLARLAGGPSTDTQYF
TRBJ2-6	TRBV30	CAWSRLDSGANVLTF
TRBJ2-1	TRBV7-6	CASSPTGGYNEQFF
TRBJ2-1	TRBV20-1	CSASPQRGGYNEQFF
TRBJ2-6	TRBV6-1	CASSPQGNAGANVLTF
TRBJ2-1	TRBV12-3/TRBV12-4	CASSEDPVPNEQFF
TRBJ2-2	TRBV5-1	CATGTQPNTGELFF
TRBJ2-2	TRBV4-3	CASSTTSGSAGELFF
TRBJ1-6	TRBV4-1	CASSHEGGGQNSPLHF
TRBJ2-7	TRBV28	CASRGPGLAWKEQYF
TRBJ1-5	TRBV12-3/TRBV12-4	CASSPRVMEQPQHF
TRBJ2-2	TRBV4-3	CASNGTENTGELFF
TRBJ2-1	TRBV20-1	CSAPGLAGSQGEQFF
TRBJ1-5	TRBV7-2	CASSLGGRNQPQHF
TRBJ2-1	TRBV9	CASSVTGRTNEQFF
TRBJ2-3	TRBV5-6	CASSEDSMPTSTDTQYF
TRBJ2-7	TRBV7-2	CASSPFRRSSYEQYF
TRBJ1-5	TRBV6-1	CASSEGAGQPQHF
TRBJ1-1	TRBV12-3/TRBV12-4	CASSHRQGHTEAFF
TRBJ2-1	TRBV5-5	CASSISGHEQFF
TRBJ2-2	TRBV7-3	CASSRRDSRGELFF
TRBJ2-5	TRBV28	CASSFPLTSGGETQYF
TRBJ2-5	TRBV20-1	CSARTGTPGETQYF
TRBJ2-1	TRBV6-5	CASSYSEGNEQFF